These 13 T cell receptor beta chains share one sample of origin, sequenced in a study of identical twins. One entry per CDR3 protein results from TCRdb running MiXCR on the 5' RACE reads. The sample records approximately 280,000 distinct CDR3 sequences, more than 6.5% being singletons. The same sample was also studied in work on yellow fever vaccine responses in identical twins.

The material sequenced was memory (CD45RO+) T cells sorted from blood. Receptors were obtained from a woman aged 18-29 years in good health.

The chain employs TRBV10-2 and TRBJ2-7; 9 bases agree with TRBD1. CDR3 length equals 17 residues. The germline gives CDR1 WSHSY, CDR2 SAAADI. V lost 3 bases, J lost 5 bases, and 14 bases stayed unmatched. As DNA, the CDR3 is TGCGCCAGCAGTGACGGGATACAGGGGGCGCGTAGGGACGAGCAGTACTTC. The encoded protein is CASSDGIQGARRDEQYF.

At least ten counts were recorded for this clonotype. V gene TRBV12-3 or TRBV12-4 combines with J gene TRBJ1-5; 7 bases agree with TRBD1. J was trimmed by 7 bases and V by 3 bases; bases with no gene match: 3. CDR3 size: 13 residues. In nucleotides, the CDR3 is TGTGCCAGCAGTTTCGAACAGGGGCAGCCCCAGCATTTT. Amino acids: CASSFEQGQPQHF.

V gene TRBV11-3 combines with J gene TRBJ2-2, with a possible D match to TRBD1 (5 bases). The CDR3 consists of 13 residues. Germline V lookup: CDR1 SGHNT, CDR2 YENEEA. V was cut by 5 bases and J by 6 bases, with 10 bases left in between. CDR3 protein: CASSLEGAGELFF. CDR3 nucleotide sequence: TGTGCCAGCAGCCTTGAAGGGGCCGGGGAGCTGTTTTTT.

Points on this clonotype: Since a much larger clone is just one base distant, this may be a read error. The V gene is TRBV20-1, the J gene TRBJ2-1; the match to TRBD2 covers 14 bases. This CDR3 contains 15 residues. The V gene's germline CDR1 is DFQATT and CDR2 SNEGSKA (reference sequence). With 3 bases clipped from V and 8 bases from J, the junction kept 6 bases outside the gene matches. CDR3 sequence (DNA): TGCAGTGCTAGTGTCGGGACTAGCGGGAGCCATGAGCAGTTCTTC. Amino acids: CSASVGTSGSHEQFF.

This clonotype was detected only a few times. CDR3 DNA: TGTGCCAGCAGCTTAGGTTTTTTCGGAAACACCATATATTTT. It yields the protein CASSLGFFGNTIYF. V and J are TRBV5-5 and TRBJ1-3; D is unresolved. The CDR3 runs 14 residues. Germline V gives CDR1 SGHKS, CDR2 YYEKEE (reference sequence). The V end was cut by 2 bases, the J end by 4 bases, with 10 bases between.

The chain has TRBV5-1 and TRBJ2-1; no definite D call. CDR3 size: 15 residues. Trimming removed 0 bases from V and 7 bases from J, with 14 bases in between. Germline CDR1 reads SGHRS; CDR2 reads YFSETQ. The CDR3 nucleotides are TGCGCCAGCAGCTTGGCCGGTTTTGGGAAGAATGAGCAGTTCTTC. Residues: CASSLAGFGKNEQFF. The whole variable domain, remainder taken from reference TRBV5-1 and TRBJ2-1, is KAGVTQTPRYLIKTRGQQVTLSCSPISGHRSVSWYQQTPGQGLQFLFEYFSETQRNKGNFPGRFSGRQFSNSRSEMNVSTLELGDSALYLCASSLAGFGKNEQFFGPGTRLTVL.

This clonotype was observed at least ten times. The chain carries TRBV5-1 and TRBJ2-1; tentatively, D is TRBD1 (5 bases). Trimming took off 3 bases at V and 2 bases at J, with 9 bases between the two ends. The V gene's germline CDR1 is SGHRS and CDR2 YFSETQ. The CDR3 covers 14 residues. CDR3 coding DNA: TGCGCCAGCAGCTCAGGGTACCCCTACAATGAGCAGTTCTTC. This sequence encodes CASSSGYPYNEQFF.

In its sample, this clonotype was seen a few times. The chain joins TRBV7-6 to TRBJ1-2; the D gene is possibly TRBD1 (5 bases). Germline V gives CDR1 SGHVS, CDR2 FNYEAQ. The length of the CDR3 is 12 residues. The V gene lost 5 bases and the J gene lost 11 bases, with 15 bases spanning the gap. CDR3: CASSVNGEGYTF. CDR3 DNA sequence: TGTGCCAGCAGCGTCAATGGCGAGGGGTACACCTTC.

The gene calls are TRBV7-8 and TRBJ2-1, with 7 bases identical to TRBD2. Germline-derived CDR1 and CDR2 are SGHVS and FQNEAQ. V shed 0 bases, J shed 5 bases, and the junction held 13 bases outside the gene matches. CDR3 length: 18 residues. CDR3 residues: CASSLAWGTINIHNEQFF. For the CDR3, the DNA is TGTGCCAGCAGCTTAGCCTGGGGGACTATAAACATCCACAATGAGCAGTTCTTC.

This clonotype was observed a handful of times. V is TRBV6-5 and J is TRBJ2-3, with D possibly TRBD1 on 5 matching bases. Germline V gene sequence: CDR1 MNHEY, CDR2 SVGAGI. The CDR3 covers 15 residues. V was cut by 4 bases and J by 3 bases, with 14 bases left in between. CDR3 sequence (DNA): TGTGCCAGCAGTTCACAGGTTAGCCGAACAGATACGCAGTATTTT. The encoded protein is CASSSQVSRTDTQYF.

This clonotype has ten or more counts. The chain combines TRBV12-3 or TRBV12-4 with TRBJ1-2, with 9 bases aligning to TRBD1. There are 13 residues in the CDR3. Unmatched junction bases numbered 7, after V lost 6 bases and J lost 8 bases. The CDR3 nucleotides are TGTGCCAGCAGCAAACAGGGGGCGGTCGGCTACACCTTC. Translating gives CASSKQGAVGYTF.

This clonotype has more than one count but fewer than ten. This CDR3 is CASTDRQGRQPQHF. Written as DNA, the CDR3 is TGTGCCAGCACCGACAGGCAGGGTAGGCAGCCCCAGCATTTT. This rearrangement joins TRBV7-2 to TRBJ1-5; weak D call: TRBD1 (6 bases). The V and J ends lost 7 bases and 7 bases respectively, with 17 bases between them. The CDR3 sequence is 14 residues long. Germline V gene lookup returns CDR1 SGHTA and CDR2 FQGNSA.

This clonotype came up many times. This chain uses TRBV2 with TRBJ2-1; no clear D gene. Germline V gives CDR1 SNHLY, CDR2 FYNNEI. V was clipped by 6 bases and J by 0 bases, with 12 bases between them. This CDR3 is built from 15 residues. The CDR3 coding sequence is TGTGCCAGCAGGAGCGACTTTAGCTCCTACAATGAGCAGTTCTTC. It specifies CASRSDFSSYNEQFF.